A selection of T cell receptor beta chains follows, all from one sample in a study of T cell changes during pregnancy in multiple sclerosis. Generated by immunoSEQ multiplex PCR, the TCRdb table keeps only in-frame clones and is missing some. The sample lists 100,000 or so clones; 85% to 95% were seen once. The material sequenced was peripheral blood, taken in the second trimester of pregnancy. The receptor set was obtained from a female donor with multiple sclerosis, enrolled in a pregnancy study. Each CDR3 is given with its conserved first and last residue. A D gene is named only where the DNA matches it firmly. The listing skips clone size in some rows; elsewhere it reads once, few, many or a size class.

>TRBV28|once|NA|TRBJ2-5
CASSLYQGWVQETQYF
TGTGCCAGCAGTTTGTATCAGGGGTGGGTCCAAGAGACCCAGTACTTC
>TRBV2|NA|TRBD1|TRBJ2-5
CASSLAGGLWETQYF
TGTGCCAGCAGCCTAGCAGGGGGTCTGTGGGAGACCCAGTACTTC
>TRBV19|NA|TRBD1|TRBJ1-4
CASSAYRGDEKLFF
TGTGCCAGTAGTGCCTACAGGGGTGACGAAAAACTGTTTTTT
>TRBV9|NA|NA|TRBJ2-1
CASSVRRADEQFF
TGTGCCAGCAGCGTACGGAGAGCCGATGAGCAGTTCTTC
>TRBV27|NA|NA|TRBJ1-2
CASSKEGYYGYTF
TGTGCCAGCAGCAAAGAGGGCTACTATGGCTACACCTTC
>TRBV29-1|NA|TRBD2|TRBJ2-1
CSVLEPGLAEQFF
TGCAGCGTTCTAGAACCAGGACTAGCGGAGCAGTTCTTC
>TRBV27|NA|NA|TRBJ1-2
CASKLSQGRYGYTF
TGTGCCAGCAAACTGAGTCAGGGTCGATATGGCTACACCTTC
>TRBV13|NA|NA|TRBJ1-5
CASSRGSHQPQHF
TGTGCCAGCAGCCGGGGGAGTCATCAGCCCCAGCATTTT
>TRBV9|NA|NA|TRBJ2-3
CASRPGGGAVADTQYF
TGTGCCAGCAGGCCGGGGGGCGGAGCGGTGGCAGATACGCAGTATTTT
>TRBV5-4|NA|TRBD2|TRBJ2-7
CASSLGLAGVGVGEQYF
TGTGCCAGCAGCTTAGGACTAGCGGGAGTAGGGGTCGGCGAGCAGTACTTC
>TRBV9|NA|NA|TRBJ2-1
CASSPRVVPSRNNEQFF
TGTGCCAGCAGCCCTCGCGTGGTCCCCTCGAGAAACAATGAGCAGTTCTTC
>TRBV6-5|NA|NA|TRBJ2-7
CASSYSASVPYEQYF
TGTGCCAGCAGTTACTCCGCATCAGTACCCTACGAGCAGTACTTC
>TRBV28|NA|NA|TRBJ2-3
CASSQLLWTADTQYF
TGTGCCAGCAGTCAACTCCTGTGGACTGCAGATACGCAGTATTTT
>TRBV27|NA|TRBD1|TRBJ2-2
CASSLSIPTGAPGELFF
TGTGCCAGCAGTTTATCGATCCCCACAGGGGCTCCCGGGGAGCTGTTTTTT
>TRBV4-1|NA|TRBD1|TRBJ1-6
CASRPGPGQGDSPLHF
TGCGCCAGCAGACCCGGACCGGGACAGGGAGATTCACCCCTCCACTTT
>TRBV6-6|once|NA|TRBJ2-1
CASSYSIPSSYNEQFF
TGTGCCAGCAGTTACTCGATACCTAGCTCCTACAATGAGCAGTTCTTC
>TRBV29-1|once|NA|TRBJ1-3
CSVAATYSGNTIYF
TGCAGCGTTGCAGCGACCTACTCTGGAAACACCATATATTTT
>TRBV5-6|NA|NA|TRBJ1-2
CASSPDRLGYGYTF
TGTGCCAGCAGCCCCGACAGGCTAGGGTATGGCTACACCTTC
>TRBV6-1|NA|TRBD2|TRBJ2-7
CASTLRGSSYEQYF
TGTGCCAGCACCCTGCGGGGGAGCTCCTACGAGCAGTACTTC
>TRBV7-3|NA|TRBD1|TRBJ1-2
CASSGGQGYGYTF
TGTGCCAGCAGCGGGGGACAGGGCTATGGCTACACCTTC
>TRBV25-1|NA|TRBD1|TRBJ2-1
CASRPDRDGYNEQFF
TGTGCCAGCAGACCCGACAGGGACGGTTACAATGAGCAGTTCTTC
>TRBV25-1|NA|NA|TRBJ2-3
CASSPHGGGSSDTQYF
TGTGCCAGCAGTCCCCATGGGGGGGGCTCTTCAGATACGCAGTATTTT
>TRBV9|once|TRBD2|TRBJ2-3
CASSVVGRGGDTQYF
TGTGCCAGCAGCGTAGTCGGGAGGGGAGGAGATACGCAGTATTTT
>TRBV10-2|NA|TRBD2|TRBJ2-2
CASSQTSGVTGELFF
TGCGCCAGCAGCCAGACTAGCGGGGTTACCGGGGAGCTGTTTTTT
>TRBV6-4|NA|TRBD1|TRBJ1-5
CASSQQGDNQPQHF
TGTGCCAGCTCACAACAGGGGGACAATCAGCCCCAGCATTTT
>TRBV5-5|NA|TRBD1|TRBJ2-5
CASSGSRQGRETQYF
TGTGCCAGCAGCGGGAGCCGACAGGGTAGAGAGACCCAGTACTTC
>TRBV27|NA|TRBD1|TRBJ2-3
CASSLSRTGGTDTQYF
TGTGCCAGCAGTTTATCCCGGACAGGGGGAACAGATACGCAGTATTTT
>TRBV6-6|NA|TRBD1|TRBJ1-1
CASSSTGLGRTEAFF
TGTGCCAGCAGTTCGACAGGGCTGGGGCGCACTGAAGCTTTCTTT
>TRBV28|NA|NA|TRBJ1-5
CASSQLTRPQHF
TGTGCCAGCAGTCAACTCACGAGGCCCCAGCATTTT
>TRBV27|NA|TRBD2|TRBJ2-5
CASSFAGGGRETQYF
TGTGCCAGCAGTTTTGCGGGGGGTGGACGAGAGACCCAGTACTTC
>TRBV6-5|NA|NA|TRBJ1-5
CASSSGSNQPQHF
TGTGCCAGCAGTTCAGGGAGCAATCAGCCCCAGCATTTT
>TRBV10-3|NA|NA|TRBJ2-5
CATGALGEETQYF
TGTGCTACTGGGGCCCTGGGTGAAGAGACCCAGTACTTC
>TRBV5-1|NA|NA|TRBJ2-5
CASSLEAKGQQETQYF
TGCGCCAGCAGCTTGGAGGCCAAGGGACAACAAGAGACCCAGTACTTC
>TRBV6-5|NA|TRBD1|TRBJ1-2
CASSRQGRNYGYTF
TGTGCCAGCAGCAGACAGGGGAGGAACTATGGCTACACCTTC
>TRBV30|NA|TRBD2|TRBJ2-7
CAWRLAGNYEQYF
TGTGCCTGGCGGCTAGCGGGGAACTACGAGCAGTACTTC
>TRBV6-1|few|NA|TRBJ1-5
CASSEGAHQPQHF
TGTGCCAGCAGTGAGGGGGCCCATCAGCCCCAGCATTTT
>TRBV2|NA|TRBD1|TRBJ2-7
CASRTGGWGEQYF
TGTGCCAGTCGTACAGGGGGGTGGGGCGAGCAGTACTTC
>TRBV6-5|NA|NA|TRBJ1-1
CASRQGTEAFF
TGTGCCAGCAGACAGGGAACTGAAGCTTTCTTT
>TRBV7-2|NA|TRBD1|TRBJ1-2
CASSLVTGGGNGYTF
TGTGCCAGCAGCTTAGTGACAGGGGGCGGGAATGGCTACACCTTC
>TRBV29-1|NA|NA|TRBJ2-1
CSVGTYNEQFF
TGCAGCGTTGGGACTTACAATGAGCAGTTCTTC
>TRBV25-1|NA|TRBD1|TRBJ2-7
CASSENLGTGDTKQYF
TGTGCCAGCAGTGAAAATCTTGGGACAGGGGATACCAAGCAGTACTTC
>TRBV19|NA|TRBD2|TRBJ2-1
CASSTGRLGGFEQFF
TGTGCCAGTAGTACCGGACGGTTGGGGGGGTTTGAGCAGTTCTTC
>TRBV2|NA|NA|TRBJ1-1
CASRDSMNTEAFF
TGTGCCAGCAGGGACAGCATGAACACTGAAGCTTTCTTT
>TRBV27|NA|NA|TRBJ1-1
CASSPGLSGTEAFF
TGTGCCAGCAGTCCGGGACTGAGCGGAACTGAAGCTTTCTTT
>TRBV14|NA|NA|TRBJ2-7
CASSLGRGSGSYEQYF
TGTGCCAGCAGCCTAGGGAGGGGGTCGGGTTCCTACGAGCAGTACTTC
>TRBV5-1|NA|TRBD1|TRBJ1-1
CASSLRGQNWDTEAFF
TGCGCCAGCAGCTTGAGGGGACAGAACTGGGACACTGAAGCTTTCTTT
>TRBV6-5|NA|NA|TRBJ1-2
CASSYLNYGYTF
TGTGCCAGCAGTTACTTAAACTATGGCTACACCTTC